The sequence of this T cell receptor (beta chain) was determined in a study of spatial heterogeneity in lung cancer (dated by TCRdb to the late 2010s). With respect to the entire study: More beta-chain than alpha-chain transcripts were consistently detected, likely reflecting higher beta-chain transcript abundance. In non-small cell lung cancer, the study quantitatively compared TCR alpha and beta repertoires across several tumor regions, matched nontumor lung, and blood. At surgery, both alpha and beta chains were TCR-sequenced in about 200 tumor regions, 64 matched nontumor lung samples and 56 PBMC samples. Nonsynonymous mutation counts, determined by whole-exome sequencing of tumor tissue, were related to features of the TCR repertoire. In the raw uncorrected reads, each unique combination of TCR and UMI appeared on average more than ten times. Points the paper makes about the study in general: Additional single-cell paired TCR alpha and beta sequencing was considered necessary to confirm, at a functional level, the hypothesis that regional TCRs recognize regional mutations. Ubiquitous expanded tumor TCRs were detected in blood more often at tumor resection than at routine follow-up.

Library creation used 5' RACE. Sequenced using a NextSeq 500. To allow correction of PCR and sequencing errors, the TCR library protocol tagged every TCR cDNA molecule with a unique molecular identifier. Per the source publication's procedure: Decombinator tools were used for TCR identification, UMI-based error correction and CDR3 extraction. TCRs above a frequency of 2 per 1,000, corresponding to the top 1% of the tumor frequency distribution, were defined as expanded. Each repertoire was subsampled 100 times to 5,000 TCRs, after which Renyi diversity was computed with the R vegan package. To build CDR3 similarity networks, amino acid triplet string-kernel similarity was used, and CDR3s were connected when their pairwise similarity was above 0.82. The public reads were reanalyzed by TCRdb: fastp trimming at Q25, MiXCR alignment, in-frame beta chains only. One record per CDR3 amino acid sequence lists the most common genes and DNA. TCRdb, rather than the study authors, made the V and J calls. The sample table records roughly 48,000 distinct CDR3 sequences; approximately 5.7% of these occur just once. 8.5% to 14% of the sample lies in the top ten.

On this clonotype: The specificity of this receptor is unknown. No base-level quality is on record; no much larger clone is a single base apart.

The time point label, read with the paper, signifies: sample taken at primary tumor resection. The donors were 72 patients from the lung TRACERx cohort who had early-stage, untreated non-small cell lung cancer. Whole RNA extracted from tumor and nontumor lung tissue, or from cryopreserved PBMC samples, was used for TCR sequencing without cell sorting. Only patients with enough RNA available from two or more tumor regions were chosen for TCR sequencing. The receptor was isolated from a male donor with early-stage non-small cell lung cancer. The sample in question was PBMCs, obtained at surgery.

The CDR3 is CASSPGLAGGIETQYF. The sequenced DNA is TGTGCCAGCAGCCCGGGACTAGCGGGAGGGATAGAGACCCAGTACTTC. The sequence links TRBV5-6 to TRBJ2-5; 16 bases in the middle match TRBD2. CDR1 is given as SGHDT and CDR2 as YYEEEE, both from the germline V gene. Germline trimming: 4 bases from V, 4 bases from J; junction bases outside gene matches: 4. CDR3 length: 16 amino acids, cysteine to phenylalanine. The sequence is cut down to CDR3 DNA, 48 bases in frame from base 1.